This passage covers 13 T cell receptor beta chains from one sample sequenced in a study of shared clonotypes between healthy human individuals. Assay used: immunoSEQ multiplex PCR; TCRdb lists only in-frame clones, some missing. The sample consists of around 550,000 clones, almost 97% of them appearing once. The sequencing sample was made of naive CD4+ T cells sorted from blood. The sample's subset: CD45RA+ positively selected. Receptors were obtained from a woman younger than 45 in good health.

This clone was seen only once. V gene TRBV27 combines with J gene TRBJ2-5; D gene ambiguous. CDR1 and CDR2 from the germline V gene are MNHEY and SMNVEV (reference sequence). V was shortened by 6 bases and J by 2 bases, with 10 bases between the two germline ends. There are 13 residues in the CDR3. The CDR3 is CASREIVQETQYF. The CDR3 coding sequence is TGTGCCAGCAGGGAAATTGTTCAAGAGACCCAGTACTTC.

The chain joins TRBV6-5 to TRBJ2-3; 9 nucleotides match TRBD2. V lost 6 bases to trimming and J lost 1 base; unmatched junction nucleotides: 2. The CDR3 length is 14 residues. The germline CDR1 and CDR2 sequences are MNHEY and SVGAGI. The CDR3 region has the DNA TGTGCCAGCAGAAGACTAGCGGGCACAGATACGCAGTATTTT. It specifies CASRRLAGTDTQYF.

This clone has just a few counts. This chain joins TRBV6-1 and TRBJ1-2, with D possibly being TRBD1 (5 bases). Trimming stripped 8 bases from V and 8 bases from J, with 15 bases between. Germline loops: CDR1 MNHNS, CDR2 SASEGT. There are 12 residues in the CDR3. The chain's CDR3 is CASAGSFAGYTF. Written as DNA, the CDR3 is TGTGCCAGCGCAGGGTCCTTCGCCGGCTACACCTTC.

This sequence joins TRBV4-1 and TRBJ1-1; possibly TRBD1 for D (6 bases). The CDR3 spans 15 residues. Per the germline V gene, CDR1 is MGHRA and CDR2 is YSYEKL. V shed 2 bases and J shed 6 bases, with 16 bases lying between them. CDR3 in DNA: TGCGCCAGCAGCCAAACTGATCGGACAGTTTCTGAAGCTTTCTTT. Encoded protein: CASSQTDRTVSEAFF.

The V gene is TRBV5-1, the J gene TRBJ2-5; D is unresolved. The CDR3 sequence is 15 residues long. CDR1 is SGHRS, CDR2 YFSETQ, per germline. V dropped 0 bases and J dropped 2 bases, with 11 bases sitting between them. CDR3 protein: CASSLAWSEQETQYF. The CDR3 nucleotides are TGCGCCAGCAGCTTGGCCTGGTCAGAACAAGAGACCCAGTACTTC. The variable domain in full, with the rest retrieved from reference TRBV5-1 and TRBJ2-5, is KAGVTQTPRYLIKTRGQQVTLSCSPISGHRSVSWYQQTPGQGLQFLFEYFSETQRNKGNFPGRFSGRQFSNSRSEMNVSTLELGDSALYLCASSLAWSEQETQYFGPGTRLLVL.

This clone was detected only once. This rearrangement joins TRBV27 to TRBJ1-1; D might be TRBD1 (5 bases). CDR1 and CDR2 from the germline V gene are MNHEY and SMNVEV (reference sequence). The V and J ends lost 1 base and 2 bases respectively, with 17 bases between them. CDR3 size: 17 residues. The CDR3 loop is CASSLLGLGLGNTEAFF. DNA of the CDR3: TGTGCCAGCAGTTTATTGGGTCTGGGACTGGGAAACACTGAAGCTTTCTTT.

The J gene is TRBJ1-4, the V gene TRBV11-2, with 8 positions matching TRBD1. The germline V gene encodes CDR1 SGHAT and CDR2 FQNNGV. V lost 5 bases and J lost 8; bases outside the gene matches: 7. The CDR3 has 14 residues. CDR3 coding DNA: TGTGCCAGCAGCCACGGACAGGGAAGCGAAAAACTGTTTTTT. It encodes CASSHGQGSEKLFF.

This rearrangement joins TRBV30 to TRBJ2-2, with TRBD1 identical over 8 bases. The V segment lost 3 bases and the J segment 2 bases; nucleotides outside the gene matches: 8. This CDR3 comprises 16 residues. The germline V gene has CDR1 GTSNPN and CDR2 SVGIG (reference sequence). The CDR3 nucleotides are TGTGCCTGGAGGAGGAGACAGGGGTCCAACACCGGGGAGCTGTTTTTT. Residues: CAWRRRQGSNTGELFF.

V gene TRBV13 combines with J gene TRBJ2-7; TRBD2 agrees at 7 bases. This CDR3 comprises 15 residues. Per the germline V gene, CDR1 is PRHDT and CDR2 is FYEKMQ (reference sequence). V trimming: 5 bases; J trimming: 5 bases; junction bases outside the gene matches: 12. In DNA, the CDR3 is TGTGCCAGCAGCCCTATTGGCGGGAGTCTCGACGAGCAGTACTTC. Translating gives CASSPIGGSLDEQYF.

The V call is TRBV18, the J call TRBJ2-7, with 7 bases matching TRBD1. Germline CDR1 is KGHSH and CDR2 is LQKENI. V was clipped by 0 bases and J by 8 bases; unmatched bases: 7. The CDR3 runs 14 residues. CDR3: CASSPPGVQGKQYF. As DNA, the CDR3 is TGTGCCAGCTCACCACCGGGGGTACAGGGGAAGCAGTACTTC.

The genes are TRBV27 and TRBJ2-5; D not certain. This CDR3 comprises 15 residues. Trimming removed 0 bases from V and 1 base from J, with 9 bases in between. CDR1 is MNHEY, CDR2 SMNVEV, per germline (reference sequence). The DNA of the CDR3 is TGTGCCAGCAGTTTATCTCCGGTACGCCAAGAGACCCAGTACTTC. It specifies CASSLSPVRQETQYF.

This chain connects TRBV11-2 to TRBJ2-1; 8 bases align to TRBD1. Per the germline V gene, CDR1 is SGHAT and CDR2 is FQNNGV. The CDR3 runs to 15 residues. J lost 3 bases, V lost 3 bases, and 4 bases had no gene match. The DNA for the CDR3 is TGTGCCAGCAGCTTTGGACAGGGTGACTACAATGAGCAGTTCTTC. Its translation: CASSFGQGDYNEQFF. The entire variable domain, with the rest obtained from reference TRBV11-2 and TRBJ2-1, is as follows: EAGVAQSPRYKIIEKRQSVAFWCNPISGHATLYWYQQILGQGPKLLIQFQNNGVVDDSQLPKDRFSAERLKGVDSTLKIQPAKLEDSAVYLCASSFGQGDYNEQFFGPGTRLTVL.

The chain combines TRBV5-1 with TRBJ2-5; the match to TRBD1 covers 7 bases. V lost 3 bases and J lost 5; bases outside the gene matches: 10. The CDR3 covers 15 residues. The germline gives CDR1 SGHRS, CDR2 YFSETQ. In DNA form, the CDR3 reads TGCGCCAGCAGCTCACCGGGACAGATAGGCGAGACCCAGTACTTC. This gives the protein CASSSPGQIGETQYF.